The rows below give T cell receptor beta chains drawn from one sample of a study of CD8 T cells in ankylosing spondylitis. TCRdb ran MiXCR on the 5' RACE reads and lists one entry per CDR3 protein. Of fewer than 180,000 distinct CDR3 sequences in the sample, approximately 48% were seen once. The material sequenced was synovial fluid, either unsorted or a sorted T cell fraction (not recorded which). All receptors come from a male donor with ankylosing spondylitis. CDR3s include the opening cysteine and the closing phenylalanine or tryptophan. A D gene is named only where the DNA matches it firmly. The size entry is marked missing in some rows and otherwise reads once, few, many or a size class.

TGCGCCAGCAGCCAAGATGCAGGGGGCTACGAGCAGTACTTC,CASSQDAGGYEQYF,TRBJ2-7,14,TRBD1,-,TRBV4-1
TGCGCCAGCAGCGCCGGACAGAACACTGAAGCTTTCTTT,CASSAGQNTEAFF,TRBJ1-1,13,-,few,TRBV5-1
TGTGCCCTGGGCGTCGCAGCCTGGAATGAGCAGTTCTTC,CALGVAAWNEQFF,TRBJ2-1,13,-,once,TRBV12-3/TRBV12-4
TGTGCCAGCAGCCAAGACACTCCCCGGGGGGGAGGTGATAATTCACCCCTCCACTTT,CASSQDTPRGGGDNSPLHF,TRBJ1-6,19,-,few,TRBV3-1
TGTGCCAGCAGCACCCGGGGGAGGGCAAGGACTTCCAACTATGGCTACACCTTC,CASSTRGRARTSNYGYTF,TRBJ1-2,18,-,-,TRBV5-5
TGTGCCAGCAGTCCCCCCGAGTATGGAGATACGCAGTATTTT,CASSPPEYGDTQYF,TRBJ2-3,14,-,few,TRBV2
TGTGCCAGCAGCTCACTGTGGCGATACATGAACACTGAAGCTTTCTTT,CASSSLWRYMNTEAFF,TRBJ1-1,16,-,-,TRBV5-6
TGCAGTGCTAGAGACCCGTTAGACTTCCTGAACACTGAAGCTTTCTTT,CSARDPLDFLNTEAFF,TRBJ1-1,16,-,-,TRBV20-1
TGTGCCAGCAGCCAACGTGCCGGGAGGACGATCCCCTACAATGAGCAGTTCTTC,CASSQRAGRTIPYNEQFF,TRBJ2-1,18,TRBD2,few,TRBV14
TGTGCCAGCAACAACCAGGAGGATAGCAATCAGCCCCAGCATTTT,CASNNQEDSNQPQHF,TRBJ1-5,15,-,-,TRBV12-3/TRBV12-4
TGCAGTGCTAGAGGGGGACAGCGGGATCGTCAAGAGACCCAGTACTTC,CSARGGQRDRQETQYF,TRBJ2-5,16,-,-,TRBV20-1
TGTGCCAGCAGCTTAGAAACGGGGCCTTCCTACGAGCAGTACTTC,CASSLETGPSYEQYF,TRBJ2-7,15,-,-,TRBV11-2
TGTGCCAGCAGGGATAGCGGGAGCTGGAGCACAGATACGCAGTATTTT,CASRDSGSWSTDTQYF,TRBJ2-3,16,TRBD2,-,TRBV28
TGTGCCAGCCAAGCGGGGGAGGGCACCGGGGAGCTGTTTTTT,CASQAGEGTGELFF,TRBJ2-2,14,TRBD2,few,TRBV19
TGTGCCAGCAGTCTAACAGGGGATAGCAATCAGCCCCAGCATTTT,CASSLTGDSNQPQHF,TRBJ1-5,15,TRBD1,few,TRBV2
TGTGCCAGCAGCTTAGACGGGGGGGCCTTGGACATTCAGTACTTC,CASSLDGGALDIQYF,TRBJ2-4,15,TRBD2,-,TRBV7-8
TGTGCCAGCAGCTTACTGGCGGGGGGGGTTGATGAGCAGTTCTTC,CASSLLAGGVDEQFF,TRBJ2-1,15,TRBD2,-,TRBV7-2
TGTGCCAGTAGTAAACTGGGACCCCGAAAGGATACGCAGTATTTT,CASSKLGPRKDTQYF,TRBJ2-3,15,-,-,TRBV19
TGTGCCAGCAGTTTAGTGGGGGCCAATCAGCCCCAGCATTTT,CASSLVGANQPQHF,TRBJ1-5,14,-,-,TRBV27
TGTGCCAGCAGTCGACCCGGGACGGCCACTGAAGCTTTCTTT,CASSRPGTATEAFF,TRBJ1-1,14,-,once,TRBV12-3/TRBV12-4
TGTGCCATCAGTGAGTCAGGGAATTCACCCCTCCACTTT,CAISESGNSPLHF,TRBJ1-6,13,-,once,TRBV10-3
TGTGCCATCAAACGGGGTGGAACCGGGGAGCTGTTTTTT,CAIKRGGTGELFF,TRBJ2-2,13,-,-,TRBV10-3
TGTGCCAGCAGCCCCCGACAGGGAAGCAATCAGCCCCAGCATTTT,CASSPRQGSNQPQHF,TRBJ1-5,15,TRBD1,-,TRBV6-1
TGTGCCAGCAGTGATGAGCAGTTCTTC,CASSDEQFF,TRBJ2-1,9,-,-,TRBV7-9
TGTGCCATCAGTGATACAGGGGTGAACTATCAGCCCCAGCATTTT,CAISDTGVNYQPQHF,TRBJ1-5,15,TRBD1,-,TRBV10-3
TGTGCCATCAGTGTTAGAGACAGACCGTCTCAAGAGACCCAGTACTTC,CAISVRDRPSQETQYF,TRBJ2-5,16,-,few,TRBV10-3
TGTGCCAGCACCCCCCCGGGAGGGAACACCGGGGAGCTGTTTTTT,CASTPPGGNTGELFF,TRBJ2-2,15,TRBD2,few,TRBV12-3/TRBV12-4
TGTGCCAGCAGTAACCGGGAGATTCCCTACGAGCAGTACTTC,CASSNREIPYEQYF,TRBJ2-7,14,-,few,TRBV27